This TCR beta chain was retrieved from a study of blood T cell repertoires in COVID-19. TCRdb's table, derived via immunoSEQ multiplex PCR, lists solely in-frame clones and lacks some. Of under 95,000 clones listed, 65% to 90% are singletons. CDR3 length equals 12 residues. Trimming took off 9 bases at V and 4 bases at J, with 11 bases between the two ends. Per germline, CDR1 KGHDR and CDR2 SFDVKD. The material sequenced was peripheral blood. This receptor was obtained from a man in his fifties with COVID-19, enrolled during active disease. The V and J genes are TRBV24-1 and TRBJ1-1; D is uncertain. CDR3 in amino acids: CATAGTATEAFF. The CDR3 nucleotides are TGTGCCACCGCAGGTACAGCCACTGAAGCTTTCTTT.